This T cell receptor (beta chain) was recorded in a study of shared clonotypes between healthy human individuals. This clone was counted a single time. The target antigen is unknown. Broader study findings: Clonotypes that were shared across a handful of donors made up around 5% of naive CD4 clonotypes.

V dropped 0 bases and J dropped 0 bases, with 21 bases sitting between them. Germline CDR1 SGDLS, CDR2 YYNGEE. The CDR3 runs to 20 residues. Data came from immunoSEQ multiplex PCR; TCRdb stores just in-frame clones and leaves some out. The data show roughly 2 million clones, 85% to 95% seen once. This clonotype was obtained from a young man in good health. The rearrangement uses TRBV9 and TRBJ2-2; maybe TRBD1 (5 bases). Sequencing used naive CD4+ T cells sorted from blood. This sample's subset: CD45RA+ positively selected. The CDR3 DNA sequence: TGTGCCAGCAGCGTAGGTAGTGGACAAGGAAAGGGATCGAACACCGGGGAGCTGTTTTTT. Translating gives CASSVGSGQGKGSNTGELFF.